This T cell receptor beta chain came from a study of blood T cell repertoires in COVID-19. Study details: Donors in the United States, Italy and Spain gave samples during acute or convalescent COVID-19.

The CDR3 is made up of 18 amino acids. V lost 6 bases to trimming and J lost 0 bases; unmatched junction nucleotides: 9. Germline V gene sequence: CDR1 MNHNS, CDR2 SASEGT. Original methodology: From reference gene primer amplification, estimates of nucleated cell counts were derived. Profiling relied on immunoSEQ multiplex PCR, and the TCRdb table lists in-frame clones only, not all of them. That table gives V, J and clone size, and the DNA gave D and trimming. Among 80,000 to 100,000 clones listed, about 85% were seen once. This chain joins TRBV6-1 and TRBJ2-2, with 11 nucleotides matching TRBD1. Input material: peripheral blood. The receptor was isolated from a man between 60 and 75 years old with acute or convalescent COVID-19. In DNA form, the CDR3 reads TGTGCCAGCAGGGAACGGGACAGGGGGAAAGCGAACACCGGGGAGCTGTTTTTT. This translates into CASRERDRGKANTGELFF.